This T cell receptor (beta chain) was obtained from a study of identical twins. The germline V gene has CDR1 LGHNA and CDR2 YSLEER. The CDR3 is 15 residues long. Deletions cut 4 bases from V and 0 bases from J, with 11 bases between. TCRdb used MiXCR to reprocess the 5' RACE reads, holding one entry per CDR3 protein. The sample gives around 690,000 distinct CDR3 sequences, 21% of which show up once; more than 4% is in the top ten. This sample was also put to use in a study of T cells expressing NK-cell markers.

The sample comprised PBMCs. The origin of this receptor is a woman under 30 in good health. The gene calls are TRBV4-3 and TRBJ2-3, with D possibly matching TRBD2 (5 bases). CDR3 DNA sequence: TGCGCCAGCAGCCGAGGATGGACTAGCACAGATACGCAGTATTTT. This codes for CASSRGWTSTDTQYF.